This T cell receptor (beta chain) was documented in a study of T-cell reconstitution after alpha-beta-depleted transplantation in children. CDR3 length equals 17 residues. The ends lost 6 bases at V and 4 bases at J; junction bases unmatched: 11. CDR1 and CDR2 from the germline V gene are ENHRY and SYGVKD. Study results and limitations: The origin of alpha-beta T cells about two months after transplant was reportedly several hundred expanded graft clones.

This sample's TCRbeta library carried unique molecular identifier barcodes. TCRdb reprocessed the PCR reads via MiXCR and lists one record per CDR3 protein. The repertoire holds 150,000 to 200,000 distinct CDR3 sequences, with over 8.5% as singletons. Ten or more counts support this clonotype. No antigen is known for it. V is TRBV10-3 and J is TRBJ2-3, with 12 bases identical to TRBD2. The sequence was obtained from a boy younger than 10 with acute myeloid leukemia, due to receive a stem cell transplant. Here the sequenced sample was PBMCs, taken before TCRalphabeta/CD19-depleted stem cell transplant. In DNA, the CDR3 is TGTGCCATCAGGGACCGACTAGCGGGAGTTGGCGCAGATACGCAGTATTTT. Translated: CAIRDRLAGVGADTQYF.